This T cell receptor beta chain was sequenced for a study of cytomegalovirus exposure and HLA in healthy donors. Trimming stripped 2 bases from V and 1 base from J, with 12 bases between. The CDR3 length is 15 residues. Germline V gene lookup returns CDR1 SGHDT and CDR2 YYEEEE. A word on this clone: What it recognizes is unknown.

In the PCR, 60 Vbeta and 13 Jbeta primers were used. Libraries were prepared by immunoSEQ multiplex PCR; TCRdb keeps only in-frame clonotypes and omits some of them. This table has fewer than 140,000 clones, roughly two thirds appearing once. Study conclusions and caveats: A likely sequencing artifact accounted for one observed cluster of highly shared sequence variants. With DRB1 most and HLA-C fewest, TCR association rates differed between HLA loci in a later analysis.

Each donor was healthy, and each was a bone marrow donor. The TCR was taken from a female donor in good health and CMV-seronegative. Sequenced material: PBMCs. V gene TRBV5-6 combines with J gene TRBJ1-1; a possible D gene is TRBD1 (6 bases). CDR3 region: CASSLGTLPNTEAFF. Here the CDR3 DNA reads TGTGCCAGCAGCTTAGGGACACTGCCGAACACTGAAGCTTTCTTT.